This T cell receptor (beta chain) was recorded in a study of OX40 agonist ivuxolimab in advanced cancers. The wider study: Partial responses were achieved by three patients: one hepatocellular carcinoma, two cutaneous melanoma. The study, taken as a whole, reports: There were also nonresponders showing low normalized T-cell clonal expansion.

In the case of this clone: Its specificity is not known.

Profiled with immunoSEQ multiplex PCR; TCRdb holds only in-frame clones, not every one. The sample lists 65,000 to 95,000 clones; around 83% were seen once. Trimming left V 8 bases short and J 9 bases short, with 13 bases between. The CDR3 spans 11 residues. Germline V gene sequence: CDR1 MNHNY, CDR2 SVGAGI (reference sequence). This receptor was taken from an adult with an advanced solid tumor such as melanoma, head and neck, liver or kidney cancer. Sequenced here: CD4+ or CD8+ T cells sorted from blood, sampled in a trial of the OX40 agonist ivuxolimab. The chain links TRBV6-6 to TRBJ1-1, with D tentatively TRBD1 (5 bases). The chain's CDR3 is CASRDGRQAFF. CDR3 nucleotides: TGTGCCAGCCGGGACGGAAGACAAGCTTTCTTT.